This paragraph covers one T cell receptor (beta chain) sequence. In the original analysis: Estimation of nucleated cell counts relied on the amplification of reference gene primers. TCRdb's table, derived via immunoSEQ multiplex PCR, lists solely in-frame clones and lacks some. The D gene and trimming were derived from the DNA, and the V and J assignments and clone size from that table. This table has about 120,000 clones, around 77% appearing once. The sample comes from a study of blood T cell repertoires in COVID-19. Study information: Samples came from the United States, Italy and Spain, spanning acute and convalescent COVID-19. Sample material is recorded as cDNA or gDNA derived from T cells, B-cell-depleted T cells, or PBMCs.

Trimming shortened V by 4 bases and J by 8 bases, and 13 bases separated the two germline ends. The CDR3 consists of 13 residues. Germline V lookup: CDR1 SGHRS, CDR2 YFSETQ. Sequencing input: peripheral blood. This sequence joins TRBV5-1 and TRBJ2-1, with D perhaps matching TRBD2 (5 bases). This receptor was identified in a human donor in a cohort sampled during active COVID-19. The CDR3 reads CASSQIQRDEQFF. CDR3 nucleotides: TGCGCCAGCAGCCAAATACAGAGGGATGAGCAGTTCTTC.